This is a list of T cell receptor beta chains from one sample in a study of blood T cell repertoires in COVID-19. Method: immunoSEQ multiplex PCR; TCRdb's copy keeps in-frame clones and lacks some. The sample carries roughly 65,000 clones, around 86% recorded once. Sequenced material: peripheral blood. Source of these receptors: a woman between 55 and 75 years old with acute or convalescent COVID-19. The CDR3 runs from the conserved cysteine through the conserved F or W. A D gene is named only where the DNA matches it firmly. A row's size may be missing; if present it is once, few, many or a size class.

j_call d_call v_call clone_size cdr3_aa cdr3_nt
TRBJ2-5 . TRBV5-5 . CASSLPTTETQYF TGTGCCAGCAGCCTCCCGACAACAGAGACCCAGTACTTC
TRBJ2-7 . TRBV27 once CASSRSESYEQYF TGTGCCAGCAGCCGGAGTGAATCCTACGAGCAGTACTTC
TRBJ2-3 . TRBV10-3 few CAISGGRNTDTQYF TGTGCCATCAGTGGGGGCCGAAACACAGATACGCAGTATTTT
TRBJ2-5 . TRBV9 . CASSVALAGVRETQYF TGTGCCAGCAGCGTAGCTCTGGCCGGGGTCCGAGAGACCCAGTACTTC
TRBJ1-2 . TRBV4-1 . CASSLQDSPEWGYTF TGCGCCAGCAGCCTGCAGGACTCCCCAGAGTGGGGCTACACCTTC
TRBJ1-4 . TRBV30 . CAWSVLGAVEKLFF TGTGCCTGGAGTGTACTGGGGGCGGTCGAAAAACTGTTTTTT
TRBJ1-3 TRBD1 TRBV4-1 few CASSQNRGGNTIYF TGCGCCAGCAGCCAAAACAGGGGGGGAAACACCATATATTTT
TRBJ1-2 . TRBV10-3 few CAISGRGHGYTF TGTGCCATCAGTGGCAGGGGCCATGGCTACACCTTC
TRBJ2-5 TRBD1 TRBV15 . CATSRDRGDRGTKTQYF TGTGCCACCAGCAGAGATCGCGGGGACAGGGGTACAAAGACCCAGTACTTC
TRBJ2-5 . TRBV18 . CASSQSQEETQYF TGTGCCAGCTCCCAAAGCCAAGAAGAGACCCAGTACTTC
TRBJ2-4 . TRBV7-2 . CASSLAGTPVHLAKNIQYF TGTGCCAGCAGCTTAGCCGGGACTCCGGTTCACCTAGCCAAAAACATTCAGTACTTC
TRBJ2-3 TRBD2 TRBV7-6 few CASSPARGTSEADTQYF TGTGCCAGCAGCCCAGCGAGGGGGACTAGCGAGGCAGATACGCAGTATTTT
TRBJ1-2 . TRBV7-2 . CASSLATNNPSGDSNYGYTF TGTGCCAGCAGCTTAGCTACCAATAACCCCTCCGGAGACTCCAACTATGGCTACACCTTC
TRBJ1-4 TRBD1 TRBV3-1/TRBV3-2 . CASSANRDRATNEKLFF TGTGCCAGCAGCGCGAACCGGGACAGAGCGACTAATGAAAAACTGTTTTTT
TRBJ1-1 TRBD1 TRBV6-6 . CASSDTGGNTEAFF TGTGCCAGCAGTGATACAGGGGGCAACACTGAAGCTTTCTTT